These T cell receptor beta chains were read from a single sample in a study of blood T cell repertoires in COVID-19. The method was immunoSEQ multiplex PCR; TCRdb's version includes in-frame clones alone and lacks a portion of them. Counted here are some 130,000 clones, just under 85% occurring once; the ten biggest clones make up approximately 16%. Input material: peripheral blood. The receptors come from a woman between 50 and 59 years old with acute or convalescent COVID-19. The CDR3 runs from the conserved cysteine through the conserved F or W. A D gene is named only where the DNA matches it firmly. Clone size appears in some rows only: once, few, many, or a class for an expanded clone.

TRBJ2-5 TRBD1 TRBV5-1 NA TGCGCCAGCAGCACGGGACAGGGGGCGACCCAGTACTTC CASSTGQGATQYF
TRBJ2-3 NA TRBV5-6 NA TGTGCCAGCAGCTCGGGACATAGCACAGATACGCAGTATTTT CASSSGHSTDTQYF
TRBJ1-2 NA TRBV5-1 NA TGCGCCAGCAGCGAGACAGCTAACTATGGCTACACCTTC CASSETANYGYTF
TRBJ2-1 NA TRBV7-6 NA TGTGCCAGCAGCTTAGGGACAAGCAATGAGCAGTTCTTC CASSLGTSNEQFF
TRBJ1-2 NA TRBV11-1 NA TGTGCCAGCAGCTTAGCCGCGGGCGACTATGGCTACACCTTC CASSLAAGDYGYTF
TRBJ2-2 NA TRBV14 NA TGTGCCAGCAGCCAACCTTTTAAACAGGTCCAAGGGGAGCTGTTTTTT CASSQPFKQVQGELFF
TRBJ1-6 TRBD1 TRBV7-8 once TGTGCCAGCAGAAGACAGGGGCGCGAGTCACCCCTCCACTTT CASRRQGRESPLHF
TRBJ2-7 TRBD2 TRBV3-1/TRBV3-2 once TGTGCCAGCAGTCGGACTAGCGGGGGTTACGAGCAGTACTTC CASSRTSGGYEQYF
TRBJ1-1 NA TRBV12-3/TRBV12-4 NA TGTGCCAGCAGTTTAGAGGAGCAGGGAGCTTTCTTT CASSLEEQGAFF
TRBJ1-1 NA TRBV7-2 NA TGTGCCAGCATCCATAAGAGGGACACTGAAGCTTTCTTT CASIHKRDTEAFF
TRBJ1-3 NA TRBV9 once TGTGCCAGCAGCGTGGCGGGGCCTGGAAACACCATATATTTT CASSVAGPGNTIYF
TRBJ1-3 NA TRBV27 NA TGTGCCAGCAGTTCAACGAGGACAGCTGGAAACACCATATATTTT CASSSTRTAGNTIYF
TRBJ1-2 TRBD1 TRBV4-2 NA TGTGCCAGCAGCCAAGAGACAGGGGGGTATAGCTATGGCTACACCTTC CASSQETGGYSYGYTF
TRBJ1-1 NA TRBV5-1 NA TGCGCCAGCACTCTCCGGGGAGGCACTGAAGCTTTCTTT CASTLRGGTEAFF
TRBJ2-3 NA TRBV12-3/TRBV12-4 NA TGTGCCAGCAGTTTCTCGAGGACAGATACGCAGTATTTT CASSFSRTDTQYF
TRBJ2-1 TRBD2 TRBV6-1 NA TGTGCCAGCAGTGAACTAGCGGGGGGCCTAAATGAGCAGTTCTTC CASSELAGGLNEQFF
TRBJ1-5 NA TRBV5-5 NA TGTGCCAGCAGCTTGGCAGCGGGGAATCAGCCCCAGCATTTT CASSLAAGNQPQHF
TRBJ2-3 NA TRBV3-1/TRBV3-2 NA TGTGCCAGCTCGCCGGGGATATCAGATACGCAGTATTTT CASSPGISDTQYF
TRBJ2-7 NA TRBV12-3/TRBV12-4 NA TGTGCCAGCAGTCCCGAGCGAGGGTTCGAGCAGTACTTC CASSPERGFEQYF
TRBJ2-7 NA TRBV15 NA TGTGCCACCAGCAGAGTTGGCAGGGAAGCCTACGAGCAGTACTTC CATSRVGREAYEQYF
TRBJ1-2 NA TRBV10-2 NA TGCGCCAGCAGTGAGAGCAGAGCGCCGGGGGGCTACACCTTC CASSESRAPGGYTF
TRBJ1-6 NA TRBV2 NA TGTGCCAGCATATCCTATAATTCACCCCTCCACTTT CASISYNSPLHF
TRBJ1-1 NA TRBV6-5 once TGTGCCAGCAGCTCACAGCTTTGGGCCACTGAAGCTTTCTTT CASSSQLWATEAFF
TRBJ2-3 NA TRBV2 NA TGTGCCAGCAGTGGTACGGGGGATCACACAGATACGCAGTATTTT CASSGTGDHTDTQYF
TRBJ1-2 NA TRBV9 NA TGTGCCAGCAGCGCCGGGACTCCCGGGACCTATGGCTACACCTTC CASSAGTPGTYGYTF
TRBJ2-7 TRBD1 TRBV4-1 NA TGCGCCAGCAGCCAAGTGGGACAGGGGATCGAGCAGTACTTC CASSQVGQGIEQYF
TRBJ2-4 NA TRBV2 NA TGTGCCAGCAGCGACGGACTCCTAGCCAAAAACATTCAGTACTTC CASSDGLLAKNIQYF
TRBJ1-6 TRBD1 TRBV13 NA TGTGCCAGCAGCCTCGCTTCCGGGACAGGGCGTTCACCCCTCCACTTT CASSLASGTGRSPLHF
TRBJ1-3 NA TRBV5-5 NA TGTGCCAGCAGCTCACCAACAGGGATCCCTGGAAACACCATATATTTT CASSSPTGIPGNTIYF
TRBJ1-2 TRBD1 TRBV30 NA TGTGCCTGGAGTGATACAGGGGACTATGGCTACACCTTC CAWSDTGDYGYTF
TRBJ1-2 NA TRBV6-4 NA TGTGCCAGCAGTGACTCGAGACAGTTGGGCTACACCTTC CASSDSRQLGYTF
TRBJ2-3 NA TRBV14 few TGTGCCAGCAGCCAAGCTCCTAGTACGCAGTATTTT CASSQAPSTQYF
TRBJ2-6 NA TRBV4-2 NA TGTGCCAGCAGCCCGACAGTTAGCTCTGGGGCCAACGTCCTGACTTTC CASSPTVSSGANVLTF
TRBJ2-1 NA TRBV10-3 NA TGTGCCATCAGTGGGGGCGGTATCTACAATGAGCAGTTCTTC CAISGGGIYNEQFF
TRBJ1-3 NA TRBV9 once TGTGCCAGCAGCGGGGGCAACTCTGGAAACACCATATATTTT CASSGGNSGNTIYF
TRBJ1-4 NA TRBV19 NA TGTGCCAGTAGACCCCGGACAGCAACTAATGAAAAACTGTTTTTT CASRPRTATNEKLFF